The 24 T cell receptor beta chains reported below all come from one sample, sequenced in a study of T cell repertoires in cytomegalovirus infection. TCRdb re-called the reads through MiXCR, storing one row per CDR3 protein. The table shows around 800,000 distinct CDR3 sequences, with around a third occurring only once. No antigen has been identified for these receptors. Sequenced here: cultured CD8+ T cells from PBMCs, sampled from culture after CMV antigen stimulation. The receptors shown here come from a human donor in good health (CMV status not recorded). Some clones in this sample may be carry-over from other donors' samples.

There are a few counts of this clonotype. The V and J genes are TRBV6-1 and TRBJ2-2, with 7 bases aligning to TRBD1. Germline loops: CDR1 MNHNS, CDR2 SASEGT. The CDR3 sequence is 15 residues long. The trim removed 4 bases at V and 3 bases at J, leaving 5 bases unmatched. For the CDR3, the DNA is TGTGCCAGCAGTGGCCGGGACAGAGACACCGGGGAGCTGTTTTTT. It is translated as CASSGRDRDTGELFF.

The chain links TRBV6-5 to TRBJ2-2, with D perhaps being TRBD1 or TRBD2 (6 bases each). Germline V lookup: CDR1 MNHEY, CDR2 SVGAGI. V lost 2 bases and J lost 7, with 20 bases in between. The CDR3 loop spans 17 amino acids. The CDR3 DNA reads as TGTGCCAGCAGTTACGGGGGGCCGGCAGGGGCCGGCGGGGAGCTGTTTTTT. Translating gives CASSYGGPAGAGGELFF.

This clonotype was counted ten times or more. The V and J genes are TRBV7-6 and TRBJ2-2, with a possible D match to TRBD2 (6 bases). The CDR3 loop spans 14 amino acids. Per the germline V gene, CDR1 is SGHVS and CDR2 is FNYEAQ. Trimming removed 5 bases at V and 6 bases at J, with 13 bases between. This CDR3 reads CASSPGGVPGELFF. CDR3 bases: TGTGCCAGCAGCCCCGGCGGGGTTCCCGGGGAGCTGTTTTTT.

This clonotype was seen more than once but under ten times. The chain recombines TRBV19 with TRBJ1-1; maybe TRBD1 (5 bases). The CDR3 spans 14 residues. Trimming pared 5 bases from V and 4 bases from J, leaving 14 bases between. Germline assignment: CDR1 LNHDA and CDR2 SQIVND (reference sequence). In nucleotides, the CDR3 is TGTGCCAGTAGTTCTCTGGGACGGAGCACTGAAGCTTTCTTT. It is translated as CASSSLGRSTEAFF.

CDR3 region: CASSSPGDSGNSPLHF. For the CDR3, the DNA is TGTGCCAGCAGCAGTCCGGGGGACAGCGGTAATTCACCCCTCCACTTT. The chain uses TRBV7-9 and TRBJ1-6, with TRBD1 matching 7 bases. CDR3 length: 16 amino acids. From germline, CDR1 is SEHNR and CDR2 FQNEAQ (reference sequence). J lost 6 bases, V lost 5 bases, and 10 bases had no gene match.

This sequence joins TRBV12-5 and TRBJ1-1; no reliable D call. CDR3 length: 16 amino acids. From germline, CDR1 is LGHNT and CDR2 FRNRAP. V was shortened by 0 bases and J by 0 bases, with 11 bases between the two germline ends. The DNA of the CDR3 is TGTGCTAGTGGTTTGGTCATTGGCGAACTGAACACTGAAGCTTTCTTT. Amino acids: CASGLVIGELNTEAFF.

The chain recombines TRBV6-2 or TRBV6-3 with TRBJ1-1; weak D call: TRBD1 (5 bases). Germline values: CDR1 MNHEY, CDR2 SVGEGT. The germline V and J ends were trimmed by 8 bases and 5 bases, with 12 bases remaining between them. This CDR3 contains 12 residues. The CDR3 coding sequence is TGTGCCAGCTCCCAGGGAAGGACTGAAGCTTTCTTT. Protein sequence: CASSQGRTEAFF.

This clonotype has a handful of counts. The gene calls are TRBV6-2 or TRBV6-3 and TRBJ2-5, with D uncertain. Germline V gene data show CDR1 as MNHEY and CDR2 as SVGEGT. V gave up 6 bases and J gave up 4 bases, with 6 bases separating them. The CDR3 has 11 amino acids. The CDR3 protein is CASSDLETQYF. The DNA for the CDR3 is TGTGCCAGCAGCGACTTAGAGACCCAGTACTTC.

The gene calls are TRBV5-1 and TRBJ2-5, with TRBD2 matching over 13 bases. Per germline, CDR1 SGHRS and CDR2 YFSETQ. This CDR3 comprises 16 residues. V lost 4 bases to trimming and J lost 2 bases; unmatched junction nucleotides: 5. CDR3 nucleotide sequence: TGCGCCAGCAGCGCTCCGGGACTAGCGGGGCAAGAGACCCAGTACTTC. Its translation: CASSAPGLAGQETQYF.

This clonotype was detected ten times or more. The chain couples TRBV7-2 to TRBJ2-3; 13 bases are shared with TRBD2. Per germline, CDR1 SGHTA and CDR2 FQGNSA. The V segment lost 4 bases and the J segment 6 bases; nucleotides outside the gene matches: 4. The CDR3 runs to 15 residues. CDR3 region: CASSSLAGGPDTQYF. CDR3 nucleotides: TGTGCCAGCAGCTCACTAGCGGGGGGGCCGGATACGCAGTATTTT. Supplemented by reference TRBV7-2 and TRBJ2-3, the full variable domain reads GAGVSQSPSNKVTEKGKDVELRCDPISGHTALYWYRQSLGQGLEFLIYFQGNSAPDKSGLPSDRFSAERTGGSVSTLTIQRTQQEDSAVYLCASSSLAGGPDTQYFGPGTRLTVL.

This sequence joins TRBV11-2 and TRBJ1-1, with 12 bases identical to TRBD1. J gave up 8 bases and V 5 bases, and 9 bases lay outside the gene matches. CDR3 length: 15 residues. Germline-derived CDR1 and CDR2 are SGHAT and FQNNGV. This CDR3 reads CASSGGPGTGGEAFF. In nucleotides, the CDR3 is TGTGCCAGCAGCGGCGGGCCCGGGACAGGGGGCGAAGCTTTCTTT.

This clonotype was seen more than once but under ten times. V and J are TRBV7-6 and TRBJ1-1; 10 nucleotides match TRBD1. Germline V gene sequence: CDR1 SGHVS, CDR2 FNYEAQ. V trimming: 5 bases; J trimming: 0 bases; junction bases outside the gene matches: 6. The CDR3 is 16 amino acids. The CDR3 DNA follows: TGTGCCAGCAGCCGGGGACAGGGGAAGGTGAACACTGAAGCTTTCTTT. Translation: CASSRGQGKVNTEAFF.

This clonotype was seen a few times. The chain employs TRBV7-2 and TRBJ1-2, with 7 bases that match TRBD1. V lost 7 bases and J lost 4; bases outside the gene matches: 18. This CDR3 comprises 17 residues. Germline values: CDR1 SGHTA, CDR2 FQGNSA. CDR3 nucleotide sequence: TGTGCCAGCACCCTTAGTGGACAGGCCTCCGGGAGCTATGGCTACACCTTC. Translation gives CASTLSGQASGSYGYTF.

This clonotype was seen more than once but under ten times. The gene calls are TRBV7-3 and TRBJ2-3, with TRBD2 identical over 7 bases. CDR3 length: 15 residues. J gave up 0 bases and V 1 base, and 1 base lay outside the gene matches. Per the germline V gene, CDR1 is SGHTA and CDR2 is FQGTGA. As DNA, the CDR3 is TGTGCCAGCAGCTTAAACGGGGGGAGCACAGATACGCAGTATTTT. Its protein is CASSLNGGSTDTQYF.

Here the CDR3 reads CASRALGTDSYFSGQPQHF. In DNA, the CDR3 is TGTGCCAGCAGGGCACTAGGGACAGACTCATATTTTTCCGGTCAGCCCCAGCATTTT. V is TRBV6-5 and J is TRBJ1-5; 7 nucleotides agree with TRBD1. After removal of 6 bases from V and 6 bases from J, the junction contained 23 bases not matched to a gene. The CDR3 length is 19 residues. CDR1 and CDR2 from the germline V gene are MNHEY and SVGAGI.

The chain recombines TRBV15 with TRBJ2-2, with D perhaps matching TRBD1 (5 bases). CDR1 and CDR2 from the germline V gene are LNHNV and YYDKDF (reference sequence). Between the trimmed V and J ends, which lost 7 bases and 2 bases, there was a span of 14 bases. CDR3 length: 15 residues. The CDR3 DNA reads TGTGCCACCACCCTAGGGGTCTTAAACACCGGGGAGCTGTTTTTT. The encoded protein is CATTLGVLNTGELFF.

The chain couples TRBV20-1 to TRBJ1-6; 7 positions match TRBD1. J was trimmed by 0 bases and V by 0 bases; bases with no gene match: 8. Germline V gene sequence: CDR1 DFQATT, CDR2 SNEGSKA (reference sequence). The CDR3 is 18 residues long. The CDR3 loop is CSARETGELSSYNSPLHF. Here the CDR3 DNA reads TGCAGTGCTAGAGAAACAGGGGAACTTAGCTCCTATAATTCACCCCTCCACTTT.

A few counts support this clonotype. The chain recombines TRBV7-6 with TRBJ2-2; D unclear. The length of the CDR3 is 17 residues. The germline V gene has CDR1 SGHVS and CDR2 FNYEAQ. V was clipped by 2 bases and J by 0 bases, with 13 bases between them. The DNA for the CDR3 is TGTGCCAGCAGCTTACGAATCGGTAGTCCGAACACCGGGGAGCTGTTTTTT. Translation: CASSLRIGSPNTGELFF.

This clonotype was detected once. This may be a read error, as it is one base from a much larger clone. CDR3 amino acids: CASSPVGRADYGYTF. The CDR3 DNA sequence: TGTGCCAGCAGCCCCGTGGGAAGGGCGGACTATGGCTACACCTTC. The chain is built from TRBV7-6 and TRBJ1-2; D remains unclear. This CDR3 region has 15 residues. Trimming left V 5 bases short and J 3 bases short, with 16 bases between. Looked up from germline, CDR1 is SGHVS and CDR2 is FNYEAQ.

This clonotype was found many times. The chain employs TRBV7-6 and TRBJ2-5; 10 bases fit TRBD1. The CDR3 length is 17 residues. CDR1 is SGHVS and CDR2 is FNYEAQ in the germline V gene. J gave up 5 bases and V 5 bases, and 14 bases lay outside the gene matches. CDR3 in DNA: TGTGCCAGCAGCGACCGGGACAGGGGTCCCTCGGGGGAGACCCAGTACTTC. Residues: CASSDRDRGPSGETQYF.

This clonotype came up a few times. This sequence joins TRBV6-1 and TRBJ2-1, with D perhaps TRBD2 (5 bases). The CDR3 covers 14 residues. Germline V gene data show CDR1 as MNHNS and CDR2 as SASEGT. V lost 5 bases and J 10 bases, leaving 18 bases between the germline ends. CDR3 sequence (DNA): TGTGCCAGCAGTTATGGCGTGTGGGCTAGCGAGCAGTTCTTC. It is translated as CASSYGVWASEQFF.

The CDR3 bases are TGCAGTGCTAGAGGTGGGCACCCCACCACCCCCTATGGCTACACCTTC. As protein: CSARGGHPTTPYGYTF. The chain employs TRBV20-1 and TRBJ1-2; D is uncertain. This CDR3 is built from 16 residues. The germline gives CDR1 DFQATT, CDR2 SNEGSKA (reference sequence). V shed 1 base and J shed 4 bases, with 19 bases lying between them.

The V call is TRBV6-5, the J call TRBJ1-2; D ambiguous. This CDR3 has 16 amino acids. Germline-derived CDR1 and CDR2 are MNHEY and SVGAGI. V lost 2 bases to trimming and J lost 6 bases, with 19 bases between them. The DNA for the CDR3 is TGTGCCAGCAGTTACAGGGTAGGGTTGAGGGAAGATGGCTACACCTTC. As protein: CASSYRVGLREDGYTF.

The CDR3 protein is CASRRGTPYGYTF. CDR3 DNA: TGTGCCAGCAGGCGCGGGACACCTTATGGCTACACCTTC. This chain joins TRBV12-3 or TRBV12-4 and TRBJ1-2; D may be TRBD1 (6 bases). V lost 6 bases to trimming and J lost 5 bases, with 13 bases between them. The CDR3 sequence is 13 residues long.